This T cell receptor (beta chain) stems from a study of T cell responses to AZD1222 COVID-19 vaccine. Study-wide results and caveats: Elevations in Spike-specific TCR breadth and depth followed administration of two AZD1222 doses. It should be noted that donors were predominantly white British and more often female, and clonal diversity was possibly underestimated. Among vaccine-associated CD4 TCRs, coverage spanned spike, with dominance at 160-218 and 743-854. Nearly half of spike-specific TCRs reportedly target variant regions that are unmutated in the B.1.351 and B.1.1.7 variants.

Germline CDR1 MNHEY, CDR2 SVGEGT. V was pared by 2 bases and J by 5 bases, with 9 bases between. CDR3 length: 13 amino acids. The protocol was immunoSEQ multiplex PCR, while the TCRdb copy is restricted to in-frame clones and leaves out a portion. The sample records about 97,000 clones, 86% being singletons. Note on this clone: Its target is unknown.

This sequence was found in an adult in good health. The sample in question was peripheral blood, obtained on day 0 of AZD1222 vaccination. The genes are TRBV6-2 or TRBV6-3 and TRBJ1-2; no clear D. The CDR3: CASSYDVPYGYTF. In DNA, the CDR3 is TGTGCCAGCAGTTACGACGTCCCGTATGGCTACACCTTC.